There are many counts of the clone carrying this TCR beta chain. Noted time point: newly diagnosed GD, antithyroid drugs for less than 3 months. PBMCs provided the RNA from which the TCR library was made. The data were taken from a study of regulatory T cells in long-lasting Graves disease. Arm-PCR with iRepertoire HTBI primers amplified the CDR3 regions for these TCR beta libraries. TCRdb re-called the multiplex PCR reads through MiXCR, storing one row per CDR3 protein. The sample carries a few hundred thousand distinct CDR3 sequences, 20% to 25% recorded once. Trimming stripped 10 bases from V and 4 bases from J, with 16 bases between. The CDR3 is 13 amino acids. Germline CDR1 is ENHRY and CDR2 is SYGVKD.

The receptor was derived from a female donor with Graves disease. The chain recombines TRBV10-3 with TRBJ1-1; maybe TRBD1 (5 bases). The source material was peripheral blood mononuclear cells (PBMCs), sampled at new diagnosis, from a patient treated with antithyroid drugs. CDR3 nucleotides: TGTGCCAGTAACGGGGGAAGGGGCACTGAAGCTTTCTTT. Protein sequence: CASNGGRGTEAFF.